This TCR beta chain was captured by sequencing in a study of vaccination and CD4 T cells after COVID-19. Across the study: Either a CEFX pool, an HIV-1 Nef pool, or no peptide was added to control cultures.

Scientists ran DNA taken from cultured CD4+ T cells through the Oncomine TCR Beta short-read assay for sequencing. DNA came from CD4+ T cells after culture. In TCRdb, the PCR reads were re-called with MiXCR into one record per CDR3 protein. Among some 3,900 distinct CDR3 sequences listed, approximately 17% were seen once. This clonotype appeared a few times. The antigen remains unidentified. Specified treatment: approximately nine-day PBMC culture with coronavirus spike peptide pools or control peptides (ViraFEST assay). With 5 bases clipped from V and 3 bases from J, the junction kept 5 bases outside the gene matches. This CDR3 contains 14 residues. Per the germline V gene, CDR1 is GTSNPN and CDR2 is SVGIG (reference sequence).

Sequenced sample: CD4+ T cells from blood, cultured in vitro. This chain uses TRBV30 with TRBJ1-5, with 9 bases matching TRBD1. The TCR comes from a human donor who had recovered from COVID-19. For the CDR3, the DNA is TGTGCCTGGCGGACAGGGGATGCCAATCAGCCCCAGCATTTT. Protein product: CAWRTGDANQPQHF.